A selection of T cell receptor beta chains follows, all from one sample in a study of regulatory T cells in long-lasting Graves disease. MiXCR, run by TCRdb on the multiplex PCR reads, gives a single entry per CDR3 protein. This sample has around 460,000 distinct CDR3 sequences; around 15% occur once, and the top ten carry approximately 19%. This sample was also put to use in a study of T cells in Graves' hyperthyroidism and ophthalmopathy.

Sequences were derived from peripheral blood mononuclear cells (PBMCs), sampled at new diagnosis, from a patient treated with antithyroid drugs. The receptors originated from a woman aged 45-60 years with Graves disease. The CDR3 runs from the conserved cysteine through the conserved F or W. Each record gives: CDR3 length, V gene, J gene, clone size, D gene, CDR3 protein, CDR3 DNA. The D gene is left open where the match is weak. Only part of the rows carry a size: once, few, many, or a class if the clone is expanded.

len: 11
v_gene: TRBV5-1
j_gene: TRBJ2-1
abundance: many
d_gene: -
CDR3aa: CASSLKYEQFF
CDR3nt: TGCGCCAGCAGCTTAAAGTATGAGCAGTTCTTC

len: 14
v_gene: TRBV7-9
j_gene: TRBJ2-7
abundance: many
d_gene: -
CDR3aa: CASSNRAPVYEQYF
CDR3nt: TGTGCCAGCAGCAATCGAGCCCCTGTCTACGAGCAGTACTTC

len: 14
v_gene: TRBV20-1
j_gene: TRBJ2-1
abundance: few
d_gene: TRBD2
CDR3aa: CSAPPGLARDEQFF
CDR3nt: TGCAGTGCTCCCCCTGGACTAGCCCGGGATGAGCAGTTCTTC

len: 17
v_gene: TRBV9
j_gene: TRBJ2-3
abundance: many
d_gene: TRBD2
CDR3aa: CASSVRGAGDPTDTQYF
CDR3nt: TGTGCCAGCAGCGTACGAGGAGCGGGAGATCCCACAGATACGCAGTATTTT

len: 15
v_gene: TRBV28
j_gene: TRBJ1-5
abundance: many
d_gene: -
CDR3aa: CASSQPDLDGQPQHF
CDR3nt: TGTGCCAGCAGTCAACCGGACTTGGACGGTCAGCCCCAGCATTTT

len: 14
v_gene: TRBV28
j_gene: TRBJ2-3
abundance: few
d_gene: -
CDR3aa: CASSLRSRGDTQYF
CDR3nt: TGTGCCAGCAGTTTGCGGAGCCGTGGAGATACGCAGTATTTT

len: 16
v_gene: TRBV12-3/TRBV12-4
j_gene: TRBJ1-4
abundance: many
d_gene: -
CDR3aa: CASTKGGGRTNEKLFF
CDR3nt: TGTGCCAGTACAAAAGGCGGGGGGCGAACTAATGAAAAACTGTTTTTT

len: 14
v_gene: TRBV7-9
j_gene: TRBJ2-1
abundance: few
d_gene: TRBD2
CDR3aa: CASSFRLAGFGQFF
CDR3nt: TGTGCCAGCAGCTTCAGACTAGCGGGATTTGGGCAGTTCTTC

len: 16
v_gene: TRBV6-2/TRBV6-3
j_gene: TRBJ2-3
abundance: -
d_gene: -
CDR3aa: CASSQGEGIITDTQYF
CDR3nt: TGTGCCAGCAGTCAGGGCGAGGGTATAATCACAGATACGCAGTATTTT

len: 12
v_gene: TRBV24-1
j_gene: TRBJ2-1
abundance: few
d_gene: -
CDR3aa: CATSDFNNEQFF
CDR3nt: TGTGCCACCAGTGATTTCAACAATGAGCAGTTCTTC

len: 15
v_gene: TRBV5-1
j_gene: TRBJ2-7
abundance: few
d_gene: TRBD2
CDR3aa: CASSFNGGTSYEQYF
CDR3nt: TGCGCCAGCAGCTTCAACGGGGGGACCTCCTACGAGCAGTACTTC

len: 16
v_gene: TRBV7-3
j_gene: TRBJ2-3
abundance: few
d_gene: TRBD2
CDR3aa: CASRRTSGRTVATQYF
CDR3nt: TGTGCCAGCAGAAGGACTAGCGGGAGAACGGTTGCGACGCAGTATTTT

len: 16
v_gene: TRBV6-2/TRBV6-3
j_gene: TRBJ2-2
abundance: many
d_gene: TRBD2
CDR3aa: CASSNLAGGPTGELFF
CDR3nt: TGTGCCAGCAGTAACTTAGCGGGAGGGCCCACCGGGGAGCTGTTTTTT